This entry concerns a single T cell receptor (beta chain). Its matching antigen is unknown. At the deep level, the assay was run. The repertoire was sequenced with immunoSEQ multiplex PCR; TCRdb's copy has only in-frame clones and lacks some. Of approximately 1,000,000 clones in the sample, 75% to 80% were seen once. This record comes from a study of shared clonotypes between healthy human individuals. Findings and limits, study-wide: As a rule, naive subsets had a larger estimated richness than memory subsets. Depth of sequencing was expected to influence donor clonotype sharing.

This CDR3 comprises 13 residues. The germline V gene encodes CDR1 MDHEN and CDR2 SYDVKM. Trimming removed 5 bases at V and 0 bases at J, with 6 bases between. The chain is built from TRBV28 and TRBJ2-3, with D unclear. The source of this sequence is a man in his late teens or twenties in good health. Some clones in this sample may be carry-over from other donors' samples. The sequenced material came from memory CD4+ T cells from PBMCs. Subset meaning: CD45RA-negative fraction. CDR3 DNA: TGTGCCAGCAGTCAACCTAGCACAGATACGCAGTATTTT. Protein: CASSQPSTDTQYF.